Listed below are T cell receptor beta chains from one sample, sequenced in a study of beta chain features in type 1 diabetes. TCRdb's table, derived via immunoSEQ multiplex PCR, lists solely in-frame clones and lacks some. The sample has a few hundred thousand clones, more than 12% seen once. The sample was naive CD4+ T cells from blood. The source is a young woman in good health. CDR3s include the opening cysteine and the closing phenylalanine or tryptophan. The D gene is left open where the match is weak. Only some rows state a clone size, as once, few, many or a class for expanded clones.

D: NA; V: TRBV29-1; J: TRBJ2-2; size: NA; length: 13; DNA: TGCAGCGTTCAACGGTTGGAGGGCGGGGAGCTGTTTTTT; CDR3: CSVQRLEGGELFF
D: NA; V: TRBV7-9; J: TRBJ2-1; size: NA; length: 15; DNA: TGTGCCAGCAGCTCCGACTTTTCCCTACGCAATGAGCAGTTCTTC; CDR3: CASSSDFSLRNEQFF
D: NA; V: TRBV19; J: TRBJ1-5; size: NA; length: 16; DNA: TGTGCCAGTAGTATAGGAGCGGGGAATAGCAATCAGCCCCAGCATTTT; CDR3: CASSIGAGNSNQPQHF
D: NA; V: TRBV15; J: TRBJ1-2; size: few; length: 15; DNA: TGTGCCACCAGCAGAGATCAGGGCCCCCTCTATGGCTACACCTTC; CDR3: CATSRDQGPLYGYTF
D: NA; V: TRBV18; J: TRBJ1-5; size: few; length: 13; DNA: TGTGCCACCTCCGGGTTCCGGAATCAGCCCCAGCATTTT; CDR3: CATSGFRNQPQHF
D: TRBD2; V: TRBV7-9; J: TRBJ2-7; size: NA; length: 15; DNA: TGTGCCAGCAGTCGACTAGCGGGAGCTTTCCACGAGCAGTACTTC; CDR3: CASSRLAGAFHEQYF
D: NA; V: TRBV4-1; J: TRBJ2-1; size: few; length: 16; DNA: TGCGCCAGCAGCCAAGATAAACGGAGCTCCTACAATGAGCAGTTCTTC; CDR3: CASSQDKRSSYNEQFF
D: NA; V: TRBV7-2; J: TRBJ2-7; size: few; length: 12; DNA: TGTGCCAGCAGCTCATTAGAGTCCGAGCAGTACTTC; CDR3: CASSSLESEQYF
D: TRBD2; V: TRBV13; J: TRBJ2-1; size: NA; length: 13; DNA: TGTGCCAGCACAAGACTAGCTCAGAATGAGCAGTTCTTC; CDR3: CASTRLAQNEQFF
D: TRBD1; V: TRBV14; J: TRBJ2-7; size: NA; length: 14; DNA: TGTGCCAGCAGCCAAGGTTACAGGGGGAGAGAGCAGTACTTC; CDR3: CASSQGYRGREQYF